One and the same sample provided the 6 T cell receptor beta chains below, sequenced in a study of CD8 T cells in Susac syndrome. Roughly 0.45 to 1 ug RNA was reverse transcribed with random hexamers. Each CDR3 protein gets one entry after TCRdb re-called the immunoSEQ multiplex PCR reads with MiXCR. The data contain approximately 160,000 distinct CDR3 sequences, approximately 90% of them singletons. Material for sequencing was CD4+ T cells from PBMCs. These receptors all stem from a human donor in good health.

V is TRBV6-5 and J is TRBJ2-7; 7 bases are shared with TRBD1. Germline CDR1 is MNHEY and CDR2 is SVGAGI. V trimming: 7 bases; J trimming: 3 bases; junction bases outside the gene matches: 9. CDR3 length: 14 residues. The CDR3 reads CASTRMAGGYEQYF. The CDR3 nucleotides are TGTGCCAGCACCCGCATGGCAGGGGGCTACGAGCAGTACTTC.

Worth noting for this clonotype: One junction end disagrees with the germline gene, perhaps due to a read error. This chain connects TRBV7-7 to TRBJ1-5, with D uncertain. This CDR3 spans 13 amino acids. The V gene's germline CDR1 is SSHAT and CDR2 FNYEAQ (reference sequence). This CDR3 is CASSLALGAPQHF. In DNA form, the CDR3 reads TGTGCTAGCAGCTTAGCGCTGGGAGCGCCCCAGCATTTT.

The CDR3 loop is CASSLGQGDQPQHF. The DNA for the CDR3 is TGTGCCAGCAGTTTGGGACAGGGAGATCAGCCCCAGCATTTT. The V gene is TRBV28, the J gene TRBJ1-5, with TRBD1 identical over 9 bases. This CDR3 comprises 14 residues. V lost 3 bases to trimming and J lost 5 bases; unmatched junction nucleotides: 2. The germline V gene encodes CDR1 MDHEN and CDR2 SYDVKM. Based on the CDR3 plus reference TRBV28 and TRBJ1-5, the full variable domain is DVKVTQSSRYLVKRTGEKVFLECVQDMDHENMFWYRQDPGLGLRLIYFSYDVKMKEKGDIPEGYSVSREKKERFSLILESASTNQTSMYLCASSLGQGDQPQHFGDGTRLSIL.

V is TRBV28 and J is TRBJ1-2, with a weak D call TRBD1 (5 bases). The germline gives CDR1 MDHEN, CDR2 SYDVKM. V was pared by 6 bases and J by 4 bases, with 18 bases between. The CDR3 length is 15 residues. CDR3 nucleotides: TGTGCCAGCAGCGGACCAGGGTTGGCGCCCTATGGCTACACCTTC. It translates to CASSGPGLAPYGYTF.

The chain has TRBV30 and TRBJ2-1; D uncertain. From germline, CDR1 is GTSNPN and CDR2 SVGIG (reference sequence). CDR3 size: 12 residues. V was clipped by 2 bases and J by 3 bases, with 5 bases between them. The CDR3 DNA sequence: TGTGCCTGGAGTCCTTACTACAATGAGCAGTTCTTC. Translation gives CAWSPYYNEQFF.

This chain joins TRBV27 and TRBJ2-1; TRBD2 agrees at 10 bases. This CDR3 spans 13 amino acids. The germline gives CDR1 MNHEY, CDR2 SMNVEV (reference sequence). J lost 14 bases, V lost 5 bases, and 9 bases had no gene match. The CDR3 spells CASSPTTGTSEFF. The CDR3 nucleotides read TGTGCCAGCAGTCCGACCACCGGGACTAGCGAGTTCTTC.